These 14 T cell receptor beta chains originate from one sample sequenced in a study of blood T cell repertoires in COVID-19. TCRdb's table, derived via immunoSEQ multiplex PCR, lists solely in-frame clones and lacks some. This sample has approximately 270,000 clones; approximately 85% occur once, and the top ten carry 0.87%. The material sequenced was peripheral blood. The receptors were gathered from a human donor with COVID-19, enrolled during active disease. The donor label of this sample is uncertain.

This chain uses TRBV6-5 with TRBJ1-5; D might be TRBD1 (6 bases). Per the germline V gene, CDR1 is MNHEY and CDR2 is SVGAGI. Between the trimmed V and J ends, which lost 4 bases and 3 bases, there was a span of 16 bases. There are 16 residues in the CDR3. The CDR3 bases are TGTGCCAGCAGTTCCCTCGGCAGGGGAAACAATCAGCCCCAGCATTTT. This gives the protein CASSSLGRGNNQPQHF.

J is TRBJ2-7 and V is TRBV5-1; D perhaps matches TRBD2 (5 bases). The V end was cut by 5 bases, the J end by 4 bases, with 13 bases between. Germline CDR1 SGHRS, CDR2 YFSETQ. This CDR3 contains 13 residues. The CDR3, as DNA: TGCGCCAGCAGGGTCGGGTCGGGGTACGAGCAGTACTTC. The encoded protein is CASRVGSGYEQYF.

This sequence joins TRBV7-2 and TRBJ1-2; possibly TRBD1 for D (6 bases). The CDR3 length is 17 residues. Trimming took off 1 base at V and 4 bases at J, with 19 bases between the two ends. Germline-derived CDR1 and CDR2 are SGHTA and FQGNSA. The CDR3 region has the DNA TGTGCCAGCAGCTTAGTAATACGGGGGGCGCTGGGCTATGGCTACACCTTC. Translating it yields CASSLVIRGALGYGYTF.

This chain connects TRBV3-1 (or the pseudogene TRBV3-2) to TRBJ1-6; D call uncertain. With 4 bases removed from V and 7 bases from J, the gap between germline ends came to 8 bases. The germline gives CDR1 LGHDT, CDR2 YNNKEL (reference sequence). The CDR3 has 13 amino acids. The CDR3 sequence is CASSRATNSPLHF. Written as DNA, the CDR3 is TGTGCCAGCAGCCGGGCCACCAATTCACCCCTCCACTTT.

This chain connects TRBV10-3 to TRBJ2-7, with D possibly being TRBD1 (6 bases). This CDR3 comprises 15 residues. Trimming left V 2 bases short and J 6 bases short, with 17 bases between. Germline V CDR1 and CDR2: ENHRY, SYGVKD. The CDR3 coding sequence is TGTGCCATCAGTGAGGGACAGTTAGGGCTGGGCGAGCAGTACTTC. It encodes CAISEGQLGLGEQYF.

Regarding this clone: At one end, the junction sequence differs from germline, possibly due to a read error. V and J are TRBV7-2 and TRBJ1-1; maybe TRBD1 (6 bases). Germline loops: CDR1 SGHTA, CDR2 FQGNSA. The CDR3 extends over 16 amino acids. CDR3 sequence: CASSDGSAGANAEAFF. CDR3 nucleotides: TGTGCCAGCAGCGACGGATCAGCGGGGGCGAACGCTGAAGCTTTCTTT.

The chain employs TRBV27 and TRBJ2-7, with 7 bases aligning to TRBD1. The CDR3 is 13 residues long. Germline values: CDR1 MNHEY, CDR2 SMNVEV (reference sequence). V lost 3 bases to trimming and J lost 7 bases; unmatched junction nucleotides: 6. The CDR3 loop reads CASSFIGGGEQYF. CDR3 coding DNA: TGTGCCAGCAGTTTTATAGGGGGCGGGGAGCAGTACTTC.

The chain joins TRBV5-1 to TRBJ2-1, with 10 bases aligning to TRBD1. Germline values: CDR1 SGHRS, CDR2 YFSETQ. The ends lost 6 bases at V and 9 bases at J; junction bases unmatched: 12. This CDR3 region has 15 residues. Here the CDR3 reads CASTLTGGSDGEQFF. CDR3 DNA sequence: TGCGCCAGCACCCTGACAGGGGGCTCGGATGGTGAGCAGTTCTTC.

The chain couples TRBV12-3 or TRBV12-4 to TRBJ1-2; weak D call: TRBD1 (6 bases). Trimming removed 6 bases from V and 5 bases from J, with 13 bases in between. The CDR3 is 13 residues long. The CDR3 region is CASSLGAPYGYTF. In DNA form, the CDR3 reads TGTGCCAGCAGCCTGGGGGCGCCGTATGGCTACACCTTC.

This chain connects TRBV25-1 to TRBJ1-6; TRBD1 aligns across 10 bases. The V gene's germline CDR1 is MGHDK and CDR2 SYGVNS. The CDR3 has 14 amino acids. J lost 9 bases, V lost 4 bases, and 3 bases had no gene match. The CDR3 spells CASSGDRGGSPLHF. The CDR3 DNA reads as TGTGCCAGCAGTGGGGACAGGGGAGGTTCACCCCTCCACTTT. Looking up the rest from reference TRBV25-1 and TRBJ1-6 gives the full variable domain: EADIYQTPRYLVIGTGKKITLECSQTMGHDKMYWYQQDPGMELHLIHYSYGVNSTEKGDLSSESTVSRIRTEHFPLTLESARPSHTSQYLCASSGDRGGSPLHFGNGTRLTVT.

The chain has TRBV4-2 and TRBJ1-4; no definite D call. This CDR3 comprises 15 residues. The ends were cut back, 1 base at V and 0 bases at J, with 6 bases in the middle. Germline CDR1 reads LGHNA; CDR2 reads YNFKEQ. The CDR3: CASSQGLATNEKLFF. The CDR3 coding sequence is TGTGCCAGCAGCCAAGGTCTTGCAACTAATGAAAAACTGTTTTTT.

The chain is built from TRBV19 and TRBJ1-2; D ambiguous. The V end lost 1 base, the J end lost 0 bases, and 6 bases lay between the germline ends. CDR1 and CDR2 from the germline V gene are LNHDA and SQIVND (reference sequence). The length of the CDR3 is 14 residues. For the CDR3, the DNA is TGTGCCAGTAGTATAGTTCCCACTAACTATGGCTACACCTTC. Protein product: CASSIVPTNYGYTF.

In DNA, the CDR3 is TGTGCCAGCAGCCAAGCGGGGACAGGGATGGAAGGCTACACCTTC. Residues: CASSQAGTGMEGYTF. This sequence joins TRBV3-1 (or the pseudogene TRBV3-2) and TRBJ1-2, with 9 bases identical to TRBD1. The V gene's germline CDR1 is LGHDT and CDR2 YNNKEL (reference sequence). V lost 1 base and J lost 8; bases outside the gene matches: 8. The CDR3 has 15 residues.

The CDR3 DNA is TGTGCCAGCAGTTCTGCCGGGACTAGCAACAATGAGCAGTTCTTC. Protein sequence: CASSSAGTSNNEQFF. This sequence joins TRBV6-2 or TRBV6-3 and TRBJ2-1, with 9 positions matching TRBD2. The CDR3 sequence is 15 residues long. CDR1 and CDR2 from the germline V gene are MNHEY and SVGEGT. The trim removed 4 bases at V and 5 bases at J, leaving 6 bases unmatched.